This TCR beta chain is from a study of PD-L1 blockade in urothelial cancer. At the level of the study: Males with bladder-origin urothelial cancer made up about 85% of the roughly 30 patients. Patients arrived having already received 0 to 3 prior chemotherapy regimens. Findings and caveats of the study: A single FFPE tumor sample per patient was used, not taken right before treatment.

The authors spiked synthetic TCR analog templates into each PCR. Clones were sequenced by immunoSEQ multiplex PCR, and TCRdb holds only the in-frame ones, with some missing. The table lists about 32,000 clones, 35% to 40% of them singletons. About this clone: Its antigen is not known.

This CDR3 is built from 18 residues. The chain links TRBV12-2 to TRBJ1-1; the table names TRBD1, a call not compared with the DNA. TRBV12-2 is described as a pseudogene. The clonotype comes from a man in his sixties with urothelial cancer. Sequences were derived from tumor tissue, sampled before atezolizumab (anti-PD-L1) treatment. In DNA, the CDR3 is TGTGCAAGTCGCTCCACGGACAGGCAGCATAAAATGAACACTGAAGCTTTCTTT. Translated: CASRSTDRQHKMNTEAFF.